These 10 T cell receptor beta chains came from one sample sequenced in a study of blood T cell repertoires in COVID-19. Using immunoSEQ multiplex PCR, the repertoire was profiled, and TCRdb retains in-frame clones only, with some absent. The profile shows tens of thousands of clones, around three quarters of them singletons. Material for sequencing was peripheral blood. The receptors were gathered from a man older than 75 with acute or convalescent COVID-19.

This clone was seen only a few times. The V call is TRBV7-9, the J call TRBJ2-3, with 7 bases fitting TRBD2. The CDR3 loop spans 14 amino acids. The germline CDR1 and CDR2 sequences are SEHNR and FQNEAQ (reference sequence). V lost 1 base to trimming and J lost 7 bases; unmatched junction nucleotides: 5. The CDR3 spells CASSLGLAQNTQYF. CDR3 bases: TGTGCCAGCAGCTTAGGACTAGCCCAAAATACGCAGTATTTT.

In this sample, this clone turned up a few times. The chain uses TRBV6-2 or TRBV6-3 and TRBJ2-2; 10 bases agree with TRBD1. J gave up 5 bases and V 6 bases, and 3 bases lay outside the gene matches. The CDR3 has 14 residues. Germline CDR1 is MNHEY and CDR2 is SVGEGT. CDR3: CASSRTGGTGELFF. For the CDR3, the DNA is TGTGCCAGCAGCCGGACAGGGGGAACCGGGGAGCTGTTTTTT.

This clone has more than one count but fewer than ten. The chain combines TRBV30 with TRBJ2-7; 9 positions match TRBD2. CDR1 and CDR2 (germline): GTSNPN, SVGIG (reference sequence). V was pared by 0 bases and J by 8 bases, with 11 bases of the junction left unmatched. This CDR3 comprises 15 residues. Here the CDR3 reads CAWSVRGSGSIKQYF. The CDR3 bases are TGTGCCTGGAGTGTACGGGGTAGCGGGAGTATCAAGCAGTACTTC.

This chain connects TRBV30 to TRBJ1-5; D gene unclear. This CDR3 spans 13 amino acids. The V end lost 1 base, the J end lost 4 bases, and 8 bases lay between the germline ends. CDR1 is GTSNPN and CDR2 is SVGIG in the germline V gene (reference sequence). CDR3 coding DNA: TGTGCCTGGAGTGGTACCTATAATCAGCCCCAGCATTTT. This codes for CAWSGTYNQPQHF.

The rearrangement uses TRBV11-2 and TRBJ2-7; TRBD2 aligns across 7 bases. V lost 4 bases, J lost 0 bases, and 6 bases stayed unmatched. Germline assignment: CDR1 SGHAT and CDR2 FQNNGV. The CDR3 contains 15 residues. The CDR3 spells CASSSLTSTSYEQYF. CDR3 DNA: TGTGCCAGCAGCTCCCTGACTAGCACCTCCTACGAGCAGTACTTC.

The rearrangement joins TRBV11-2 to TRBJ2-7; 9 nucleotides line up with TRBD2. The J segment lost 8 bases and the V segment lost 1 base, leaving 9 bases of the junction unmatched. This CDR3 is built from 15 residues. Germline CDR1 SGHAT, CDR2 FQNNGV. CDR3 region: CASSLVGLALTKQYF. In DNA form, the CDR3 reads TGTGCCAGCAGCTTAGTGGGACTAGCCCTAACTAAGCAGTACTTC.

This clone has only a few counts. This chain joins TRBV2 and TRBJ2-1; possibly TRBD2 for D (6 bases). Germline V gives CDR1 SNHLY, CDR2 FYNNEI. V was clipped by 8 bases and J by 0 bases, with 20 bases between them. CDR3 length: 17 residues. In nucleotides, the CDR3 is TGTGCCAGCGGTGGGGGACTCGGACCCAGCTCCTACAATGAGCAGTTCTTC. It codes for CASGGGLGPSSYNEQFF.

This clone was observed a few times. The chain uses TRBV30 and TRBJ1-5; 9 nucleotides agree with TRBD1. The CDR3 covers 15 residues. Looked up from germline, CDR1 is GTSNPN and CDR2 is SVGIG (reference sequence). V was pared by 3 bases and J by 2 bases, with 5 bases of the junction left unmatched. CDR3 in amino acids: CAWSGQGSGNQPQHF. The DNA for the CDR3 is TGTGCCTGGAGCGGACAGGGGAGCGGCAATCAGCCCCAGCATTTT.

The chain recombines TRBV6-5 with TRBJ1-6, with 9 bases aligning to TRBD1. Looked up from germline, CDR1 is MNHEY and CDR2 is SVGAGI. There are 15 residues in the CDR3. The ends lost 5 bases at V and 10 bases at J; junction bases unmatched: 9. DNA of the CDR3: TGTGCCAGCAGTACCTGGACAGGGGTGAAGTCACCCCTCCACTTT. Translation gives CASSTWTGVKSPLHF.

CDR3 amino acids: CASSLTGTPGETQYF. CDR3 nucleotide sequence: TGTGCCAGCAGTTTAACCGGGACTCCAGGGGAGACCCAGTACTTC. The chain couples TRBV11-1 to TRBJ2-5; a weak D match, TRBD2 (6 bases). This CDR3 comprises 15 residues. The V gene's germline CDR1 is SGHAT and CDR2 FQDESV (reference sequence). V dropped 6 bases and J dropped 5 bases, with 19 bases sitting between them.